This entry is about one T cell receptor (beta chain). What it binds is unknown. The sample is drawn from a study of T cell responses to AZD1222 COVID-19 vaccine. TCRdb's copy holds only in-frame clones and misses some; the assay was immunoSEQ multiplex PCR. The sample includes more than 150,000 clones, about 95% seen only once; the top ten take about 0.6%. The CDR3 runs 16 residues. V lost 3 bases to trimming and J lost 5 bases, with 18 bases between them. Germline V lookup: CDR1 SGHRS, CDR2 YFSETQ. Study findings and constraints: Repertoires in all cases were sampled only once the peak T cell response had passed. Spike-specific TCR depth and breadth grew after two AZD1222 doses. Baseline serostatus was positive in only six AZD1222 recipients.

This TCR was recovered from an adult in good health. The V call is TRBV5-1, the J call TRBJ1-5, with D maybe TRBD1 (6 bases). Sequenced here: peripheral blood, sampled on day 0 of AZD1222 vaccination. The CDR3 sequence: CASSWGPGARDQPQHF. CDR3 coding DNA: TGCGCCAGCAGCTGGGGACCGGGGGCGAGGGATCAGCCCCAGCATTTT.